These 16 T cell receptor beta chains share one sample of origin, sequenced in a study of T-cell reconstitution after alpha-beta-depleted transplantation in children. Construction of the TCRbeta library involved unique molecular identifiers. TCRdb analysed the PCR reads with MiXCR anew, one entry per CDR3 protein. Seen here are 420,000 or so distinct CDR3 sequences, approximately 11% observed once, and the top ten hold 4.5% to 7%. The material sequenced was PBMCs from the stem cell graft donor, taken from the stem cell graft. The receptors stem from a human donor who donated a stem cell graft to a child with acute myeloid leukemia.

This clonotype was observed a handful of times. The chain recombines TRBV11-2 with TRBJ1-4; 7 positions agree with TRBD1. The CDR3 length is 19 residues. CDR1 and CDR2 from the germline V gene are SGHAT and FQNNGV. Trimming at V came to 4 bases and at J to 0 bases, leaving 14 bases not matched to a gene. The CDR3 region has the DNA TGTGCCAGCAGCTCCCAGGGGGGAAGACTAATGGCAACTAATGAAAAACTGTTTTTT. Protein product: CASSSQGGRLMATNEKLFF.

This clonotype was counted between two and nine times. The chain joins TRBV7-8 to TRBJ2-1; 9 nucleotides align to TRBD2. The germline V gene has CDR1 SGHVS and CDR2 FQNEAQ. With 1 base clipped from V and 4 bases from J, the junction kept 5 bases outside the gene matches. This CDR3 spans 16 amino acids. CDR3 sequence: CASSLEAGGQYNEQFF. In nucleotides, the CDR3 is TGTGCCAGCAGCTTAGAGGCGGGGGGGCAATACAATGAGCAGTTCTTC.

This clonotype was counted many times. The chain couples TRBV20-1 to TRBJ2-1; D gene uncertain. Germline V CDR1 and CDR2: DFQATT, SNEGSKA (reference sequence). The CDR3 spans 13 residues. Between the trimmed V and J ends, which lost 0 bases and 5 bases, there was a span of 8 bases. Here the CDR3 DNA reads TGCAGTGCTAGAGATCGAGCCGACAATGAGCAGTTCTTC. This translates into CSARDRADNEQFF.

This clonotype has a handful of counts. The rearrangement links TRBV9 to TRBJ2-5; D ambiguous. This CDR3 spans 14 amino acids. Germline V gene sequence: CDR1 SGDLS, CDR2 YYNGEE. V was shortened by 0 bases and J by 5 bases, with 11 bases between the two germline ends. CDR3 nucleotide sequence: TGTGCCAGCAGCGTAGATTTGGGTGGGGAGACCCAGTACTTC. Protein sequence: CASSVDLGGETQYF.

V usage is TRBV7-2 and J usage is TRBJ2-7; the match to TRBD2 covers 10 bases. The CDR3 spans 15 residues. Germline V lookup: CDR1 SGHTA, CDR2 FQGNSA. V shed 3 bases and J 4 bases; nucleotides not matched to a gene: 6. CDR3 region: CASSFTSGITYEQYF. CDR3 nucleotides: TGTGCCAGCAGCTTCACTAGCGGGATTACTTACGAGCAGTACTTC.

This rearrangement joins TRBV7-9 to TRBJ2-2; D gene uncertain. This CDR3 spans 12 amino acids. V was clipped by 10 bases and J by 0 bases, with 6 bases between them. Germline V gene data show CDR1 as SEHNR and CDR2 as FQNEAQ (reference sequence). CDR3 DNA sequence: TGTGCCATAAGGGCGAACACCGGGGAGCTGTTTTTT. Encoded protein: CAIRANTGELFF.

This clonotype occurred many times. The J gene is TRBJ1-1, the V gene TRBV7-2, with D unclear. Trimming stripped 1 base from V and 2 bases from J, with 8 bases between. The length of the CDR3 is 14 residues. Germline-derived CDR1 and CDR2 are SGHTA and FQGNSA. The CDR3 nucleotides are TGTGCCAGCAGCTTAGACCCAGTAAACACTGAAGCTTTCTTT. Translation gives CASSLDPVNTEAFF.

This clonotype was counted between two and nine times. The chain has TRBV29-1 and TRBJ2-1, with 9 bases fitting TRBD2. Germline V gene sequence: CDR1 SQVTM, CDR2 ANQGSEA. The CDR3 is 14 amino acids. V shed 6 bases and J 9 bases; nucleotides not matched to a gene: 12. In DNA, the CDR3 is TGCAGCGTGGGGGCGGGGGGGGCGAACTCTGAGCAGTTCTTC. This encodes CSVGAGGANSEQFF.

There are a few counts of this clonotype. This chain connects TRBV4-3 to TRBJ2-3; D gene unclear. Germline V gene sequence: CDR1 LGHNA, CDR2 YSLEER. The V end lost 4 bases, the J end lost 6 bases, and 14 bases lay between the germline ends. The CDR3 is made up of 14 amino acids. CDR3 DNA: TGCGCCAGCAGCCTGGGATCTGATGGGGATACGCAGTATTTT. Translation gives CASSLGSDGDTQYF.

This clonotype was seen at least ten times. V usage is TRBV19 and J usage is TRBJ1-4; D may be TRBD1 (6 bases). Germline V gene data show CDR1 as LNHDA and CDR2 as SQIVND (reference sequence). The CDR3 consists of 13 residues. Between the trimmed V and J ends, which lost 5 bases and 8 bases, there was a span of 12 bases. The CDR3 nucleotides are TGTGCCAGTAGTGGGAACAGGGACGAAAAACTGTTTTTT. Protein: CASSGNRDEKLFF.

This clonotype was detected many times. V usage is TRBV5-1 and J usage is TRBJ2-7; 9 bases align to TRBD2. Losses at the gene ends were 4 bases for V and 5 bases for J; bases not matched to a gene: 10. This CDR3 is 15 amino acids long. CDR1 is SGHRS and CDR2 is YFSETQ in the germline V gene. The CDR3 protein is CASSPIPAGGHEQYF. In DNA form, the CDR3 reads TGCGCCAGCAGCCCGATACCAGCGGGAGGTCACGAGCAGTACTTC.

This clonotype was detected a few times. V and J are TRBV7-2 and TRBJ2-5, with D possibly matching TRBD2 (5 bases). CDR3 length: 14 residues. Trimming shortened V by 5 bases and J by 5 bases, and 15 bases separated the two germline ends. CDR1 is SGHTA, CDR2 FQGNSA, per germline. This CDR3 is CASSVDSPVETQYF. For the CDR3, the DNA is TGTGCCAGCAGCGTGGACTCCCCTGTGGAGACCCAGTACTTC.

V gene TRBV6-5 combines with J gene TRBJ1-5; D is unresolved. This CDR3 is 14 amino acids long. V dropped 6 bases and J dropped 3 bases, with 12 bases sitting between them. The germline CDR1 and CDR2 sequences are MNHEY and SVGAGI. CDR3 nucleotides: TGTGCCAGCAGCTATACTGGAAACAATCAGCCCCAGCATTTT. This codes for CASSYTGNNQPQHF.

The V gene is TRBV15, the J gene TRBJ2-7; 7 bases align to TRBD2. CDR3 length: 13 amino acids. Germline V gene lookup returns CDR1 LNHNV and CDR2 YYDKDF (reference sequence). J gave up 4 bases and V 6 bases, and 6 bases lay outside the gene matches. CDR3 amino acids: CATSRGGPYEQYF. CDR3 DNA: TGTGCCACCAGTCGGGGAGGGCCATACGAGCAGTACTTC. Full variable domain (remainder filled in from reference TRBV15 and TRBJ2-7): DAMVIQNPRYQVTQFGKPVTLSCSQTLNHNVMYWYQQKSSQAPKLLFHYYDKDFNNEADTPDNFQSRRPNTSFCFLDIRSPGLGDTAMYLCATSRGGPYEQYFGPGTRLTVT.

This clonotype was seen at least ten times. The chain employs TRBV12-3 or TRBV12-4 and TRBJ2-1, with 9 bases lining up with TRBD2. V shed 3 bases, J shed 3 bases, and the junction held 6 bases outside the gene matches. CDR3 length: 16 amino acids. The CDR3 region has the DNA TGTGCCAGCAGTTTTGAGACTAGCGGTAACTACAATGAGCAGTTCTTC. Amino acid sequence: CASSFETSGNYNEQFF.

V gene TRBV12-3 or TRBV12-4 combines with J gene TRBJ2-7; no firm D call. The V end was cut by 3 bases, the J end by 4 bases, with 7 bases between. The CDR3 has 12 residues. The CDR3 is CASSFNPYEQYF. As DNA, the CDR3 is TGTGCCAGCAGTTTTAATCCTTACGAGCAGTACTTC.